In this sample, the clone carrying this T cell receptor (beta chain) turned up once. Original analysis: Researchers report that nucleated cell counts were estimated from reference gene primer amplification. TCRdb keeps only in-frame clones here, not all; method: immunoSEQ multiplex PCR. For V, J and clone size, that table is used; D and trimming come from the DNA. The table shows around 150,000 clones, with approximately 88% occurring only once. This sample was taken from a study of blood T cell repertoires in COVID-19. Study-level information: COVID-19 samples collected from the United States, Italy and Spain covered acute and convalescent phases. PBMCs, B-cell-depleted T cells, or T cells provided the cDNA or gDNA that made up the material.

J lost 6 bases, V lost 5 bases, and 13 bases had no gene match. This CDR3 is 15 amino acids long. From germline, CDR1 is LNHDA and CDR2 SQIVND (reference sequence). The sequencing input was peripheral blood. J is TRBJ2-7 and V is TRBV19; 7 bases map to TRBD2. The source is a man aged 55 to 70 with active or convalescent COVID-19. The CDR3 loop reads CASSSFVGGPSEQYF. The CDR3 DNA sequence: TGTGCCAGTAGTTCCTTTGTGGGAGGGCCTTCCGAGCAGTACTTC. Drawing the rest from reference TRBV19 and TRBJ2-7, the complete variable domain is DGGITQSPKYLFRKEGQNVTLSCEQNLNHDAMYWYRQDPGQGLRLIYYSQIVNDFQKGDIAEGYSVSREKKESFPLTVTSAQKNPTAFYLCASSSFVGGPSEQYFGPGTRLTVT.